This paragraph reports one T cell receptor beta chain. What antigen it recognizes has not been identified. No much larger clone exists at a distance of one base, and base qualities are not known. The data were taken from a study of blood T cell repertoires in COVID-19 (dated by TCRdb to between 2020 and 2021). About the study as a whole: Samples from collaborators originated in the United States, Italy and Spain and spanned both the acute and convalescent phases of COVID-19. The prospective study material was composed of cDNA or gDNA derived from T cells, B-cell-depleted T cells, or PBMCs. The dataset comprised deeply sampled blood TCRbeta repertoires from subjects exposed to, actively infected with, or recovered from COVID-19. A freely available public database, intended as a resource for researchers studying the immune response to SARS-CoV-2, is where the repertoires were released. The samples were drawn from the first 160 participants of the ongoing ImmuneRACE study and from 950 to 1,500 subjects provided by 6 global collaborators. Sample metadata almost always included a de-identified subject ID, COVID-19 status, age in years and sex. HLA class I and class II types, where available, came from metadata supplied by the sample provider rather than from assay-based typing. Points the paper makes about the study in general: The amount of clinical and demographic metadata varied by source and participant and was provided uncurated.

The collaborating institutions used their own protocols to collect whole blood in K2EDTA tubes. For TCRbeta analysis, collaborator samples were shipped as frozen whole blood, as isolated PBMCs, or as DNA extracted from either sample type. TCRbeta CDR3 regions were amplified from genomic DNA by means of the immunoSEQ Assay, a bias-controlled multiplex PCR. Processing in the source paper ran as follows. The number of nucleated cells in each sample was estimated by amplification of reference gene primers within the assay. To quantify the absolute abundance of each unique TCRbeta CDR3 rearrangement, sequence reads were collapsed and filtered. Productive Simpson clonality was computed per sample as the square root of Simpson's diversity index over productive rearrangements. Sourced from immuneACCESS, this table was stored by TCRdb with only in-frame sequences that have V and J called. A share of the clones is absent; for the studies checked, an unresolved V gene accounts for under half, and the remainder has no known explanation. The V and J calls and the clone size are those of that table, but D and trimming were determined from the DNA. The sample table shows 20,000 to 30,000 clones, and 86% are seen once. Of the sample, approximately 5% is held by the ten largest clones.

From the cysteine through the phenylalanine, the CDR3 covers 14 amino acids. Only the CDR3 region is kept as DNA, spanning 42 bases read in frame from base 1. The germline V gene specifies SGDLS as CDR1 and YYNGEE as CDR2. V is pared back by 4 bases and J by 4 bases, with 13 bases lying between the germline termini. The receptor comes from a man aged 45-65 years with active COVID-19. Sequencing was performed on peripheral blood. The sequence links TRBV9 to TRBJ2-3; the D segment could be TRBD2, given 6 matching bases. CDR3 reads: CASSFSSGSDTQYF. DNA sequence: TGTGCCAGCAGCTTCTCAAGCGGGTCAGATACGCAGTATTTT.